This T cell receptor (beta chain) was sequenced for a study of T cell responses to AZD1222 COVID-19 vaccine. The CDR3 is 14 amino acids. V gave up 4 bases and J gave up 7 bases, with 14 bases separating them. The germline CDR1 and CDR2 sequences are SGDLS and YYNGEE. Sequencing used immunoSEQ multiplex PCR; TCRdb keeps in-frame clones, though not all of them. This table has tens of thousands of clones, around nine tenths appearing once. Pooling was applied to second doses at about 4 or about 12 weeks. This clone turned up a few times. The chain links TRBV9 to TRBJ1-4, with D hard to call. The sequence derives from an adult who received the AZD1222 COVID-19 vaccine. The input for sequencing was peripheral blood, taken 28 days after the second AZD1222 dose. DNA for the CDR3: TGTGCCAGCAGCCCTGCGCCAATCCCTGAAAAACTGTTTTTT. It specifies CASSPAPIPEKLFF.